This entry concerns a single T cell receptor (beta chain). The germline CDR1 and CDR2 sequences are LGHNA and YSLEER. V lost 4 bases, J lost 6 bases, and 10 bases stayed unmatched. The CDR3 totals 17 residues. This entry is derived from a study of blood T cell repertoires in COVID-19. Sequenced by immunoSEQ multiplex PCR; TCRdb stores in-frame clones only, minus some. The sample has around 170,000 clones; 80% to 90% are singletons. This clonotype originated in a man aged 50-60 years with active or convalescent COVID-19. What was sequenced was peripheral blood. The chain couples TRBV4-3 to TRBJ1-4; TRBD1 matches 11 bases. CDR3 protein: CASSPDGTGGGDEKLFF. Here the CDR3 DNA reads TGCGCCAGCAGCCCGGACGGGACAGGGGGGGGAGATGAAAAACTGTTTTTT.